The T cell receptor beta chain under discussion was sequenced for a study of T cells of healthy individuals. In TCRdb, the 5' RACE reads were re-called with MiXCR into one record per CDR3 protein. The sample has 95,000 to 100,000 distinct CDR3 sequences, approximately 15% seen once. This clonotype was observed many times. The clonotype comes from a human donor in good health.

In nucleotides, the CDR3 is TGTGCCAGCAGCTTAGCCCTAGCGGGGGTTTACAATGAGCAGTTCTTC. Residues: CASSLALAGVYNEQFF. The chain is built from TRBV7-9 and TRBJ2-1; TRBD2 matches 10 bases. From germline, CDR1 is SEHNR and CDR2 FQNEAQ (reference sequence). The CDR3 sequence is 16 residues long. The V gene end was trimmed by 0 bases and the J gene end by 4 bases; junction bases not matched to a gene: 3.